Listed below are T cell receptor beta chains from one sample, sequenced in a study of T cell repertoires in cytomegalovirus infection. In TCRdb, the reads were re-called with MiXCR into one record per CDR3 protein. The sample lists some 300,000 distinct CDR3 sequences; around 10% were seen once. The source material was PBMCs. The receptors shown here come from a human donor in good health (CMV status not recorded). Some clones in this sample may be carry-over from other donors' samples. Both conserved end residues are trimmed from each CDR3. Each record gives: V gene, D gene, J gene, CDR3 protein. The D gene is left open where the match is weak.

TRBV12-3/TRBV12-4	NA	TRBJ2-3	ASTTYAVTDTQY
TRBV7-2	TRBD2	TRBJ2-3	ASSSTSGAFPSTDTQY
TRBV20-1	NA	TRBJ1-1	SARDLTQEAF
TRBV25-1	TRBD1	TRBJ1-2	ASSASFGAGGNYGYT
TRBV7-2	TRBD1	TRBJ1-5	ASSLDRGGYQPQH
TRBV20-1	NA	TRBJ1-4	SASSPRAAGGEKLF
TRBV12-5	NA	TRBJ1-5	ASGLALAVGVHQPQH
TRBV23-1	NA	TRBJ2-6	ASSQGQVSGANVLT
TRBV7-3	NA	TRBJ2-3	ASSYQGTDTQY
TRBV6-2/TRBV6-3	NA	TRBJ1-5	ASSYLDSNQPQH
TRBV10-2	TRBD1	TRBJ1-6	ASSGDRVSNSPLH
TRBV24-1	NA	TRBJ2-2	ATSDRDPRGTGELF
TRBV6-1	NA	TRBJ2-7	ASTLAAETYEQY
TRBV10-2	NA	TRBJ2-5	ASSESGKTQY
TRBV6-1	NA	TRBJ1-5	ASSESEGSYQPQH
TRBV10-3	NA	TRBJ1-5	AISESSGAWSNQPQH